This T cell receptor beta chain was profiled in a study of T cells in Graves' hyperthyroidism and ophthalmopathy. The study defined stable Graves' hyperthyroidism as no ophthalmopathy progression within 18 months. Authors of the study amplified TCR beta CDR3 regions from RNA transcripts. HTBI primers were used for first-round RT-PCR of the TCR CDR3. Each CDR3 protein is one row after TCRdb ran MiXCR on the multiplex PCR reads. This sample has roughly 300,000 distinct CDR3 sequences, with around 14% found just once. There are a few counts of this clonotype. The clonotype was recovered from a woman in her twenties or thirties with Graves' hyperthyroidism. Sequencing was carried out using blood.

CDR3 amino acids: CASSYAGGGQNEAFF. The CDR3 region has the DNA TGTGCCAGCAGTTACGCCGGTGGGGGACAGAATGAAGCTTTCTTT. The chain is built from TRBV6-2 or TRBV6-3 and TRBJ1-1; 7 nucleotides align to TRBD1. CDR3 length equals 15 residues. J was trimmed by 7 bases and V by 2 bases; bases with no gene match: 10. The germline V gene has CDR1 MNHEY and CDR2 SVGEGT.